What follows are 15 T cell receptor beta chains derived from one specimen sequenced in a study of blood T cell repertoires in COVID-19. Some clones are missing from TCRdb's copy, which holds only in-frame ones; the method was immunoSEQ multiplex PCR. The sample has around 200,000 clones; 80% to 90% are singletons. Specimen: peripheral blood. The receptors derive from a man aged 55-75 years who had recovered from COVID-19.

This clone was observed once. This chain links TRBV5-6 with TRBJ2-1; weak D call: TRBD2 (6 bases). The V gene's germline CDR1 is SGHDT and CDR2 YYEEEE. CDR3 size: 17 residues. Trimming pared 4 bases from V and 0 bases from J, leaving 17 bases between. The CDR3 protein is CASSVPAGASSYNEQFF. CDR3 bases: TGTGCCAGCAGCGTACCAGCGGGTGCGAGCTCCTACAATGAGCAGTTCTTC.

This clone was counted once. The chain uses TRBV27 and TRBJ1-1, with a possible D match to TRBD1 (5 bases). Germline V gene data show CDR1 as MNHEY and CDR2 as SMNVEV (reference sequence). V shed 10 bases and J shed 0 bases, with 12 bases lying between them. This CDR3 is 13 amino acids long. Here the CDR3 reads CATQRQMNTEAFF. In DNA, the CDR3 is TGTGCCACCCAGAGACAGATGAACACTGAAGCTTTCTTT.

The count of this clone is one. This chain connects TRBV19 to TRBJ2-6; TRBD2 matches at 7 bases. Germline-derived CDR1 and CDR2 are LNHDA and SQIVND (reference sequence). CDR3 length equals 19 residues. J gave up 0 bases and V 0 bases, and 8 bases lay outside the gene matches. The CDR3 DNA is TGTGCCAGTAGTATAGATGGTCCAGCGGGAAGCTCTGGGGCCAACGTCCTGACTTTC. This gives the protein CASSIDGPAGSSGANVLTF.

The chain combines TRBV30 with TRBJ2-7; 9 nucleotides align to TRBD1. Germline CDR1 reads GTSNPN; CDR2 reads SVGIG (reference sequence). There are 14 residues in the CDR3. With V trimmed by 5 bases and J by 5 bases, 10 bases remained unmatched. The CDR3 protein is CAWGSGQGFHEQYF. The CDR3 nucleotides read TGTGCCTGGGGTTCGGGACAGGGATTCCACGAGCAGTACTTC. Combining the CDR3 with reference TRBV30 and TRBJ2-7 gives the whole variable domain SQTIHQWPATLVQPVGSPLSLECTVEGTSNPNLYWYRQAAGRGLQLLFYSVGIGQISSEVPQNLSASRPQDRQFILSSKKLLLSDSGFYLCAWGSGQGFHEQYFGPGTRLTVT.

The J gene is TRBJ1-4, the V gene TRBV5-1; TRBD1 agrees at 12 bases. This CDR3 is built from 15 residues. In germline, CDR1 is SGHRS, CDR2 YFSETQ. J lost 8 bases, V lost 0 bases, and 2 bases had no gene match. This chain's CDR3 is CASSLAGQGAEKLFF. Here the CDR3 DNA reads TGCGCCAGCAGCTTGGCGGGACAGGGGGCCGAAAAACTGTTTTTT.

The chain combines TRBV6-2 or TRBV6-3 with TRBJ2-6; TRBD1 aligns across 11 bases. J was trimmed by 3 bases and V by 2 bases; bases with no gene match: 3. The CDR3 runs to 17 residues. Germline V lookup: CDR1 MNHEY, CDR2 SVGEGT. Here the CDR3 DNA reads TGTGCCAGCAGTTACGGACAGGGGGCGAGTGGGGCCAACGTCCTGACTTTC. Translating gives CASSYGQGASGANVLTF.

V is TRBV19 and J is TRBJ2-7; TRBD1 matches at 8 bases. The V gene end was trimmed by 8 bases and the J gene end by 1 base; junction bases not matched to a gene: 7. The germline CDR1 and CDR2 sequences are LNHDA and SQIVND (reference sequence). CDR3 size: 14 residues. The CDR3 region is CASSDRANSYEQYF. CDR3 DNA: TGTGCCAGTTCGGACAGGGCAAATTCCTACGAGCAGTACTTC.

This clone was seen ten or more times. The chain carries TRBV4-2 and TRBJ2-3; TRBD2 aligns across 10 bases. V was pared by 0 bases and J by 1 base, with 1 base of the junction left unmatched. Germline V gives CDR1 LGHNA, CDR2 YNFKEQ. The CDR3 sequence is 16 residues long. CDR3 nucleotides: TGTGCCAGCAGCCAAGAAAGCGGGGGGGGCACAGATACGCAGTATTTT. Translating it yields CASSQESGGGTDTQYF.

The gene calls are TRBV28 and TRBJ2-2; the D gene is possibly TRBD2 (5 bases). The CDR3 is made up of 13 amino acids. V lost 6 bases, J lost 3 bases, and 8 bases lay in between. Germline values: CDR1 MDHEN, CDR2 SYDVKM. The CDR3 nucleotides read TGTGCCAGCAGGCAGGAGGACACCGGGGAGCTGTTTTTT. Translating it yields CASRQEDTGELFF.

The CDR3 region is CASSRRGNQPQHF. For the CDR3, the DNA is TGTGCCAGCAGCCGACGGGGCAATCAGCCCCAGCATTTT. The V call is TRBV6-2 or TRBV6-3, the J call TRBJ1-5; D is unresolved. With 6 bases removed from V and 2 bases from J, the gap between germline ends came to 8 bases. CDR1 is MNHEY and CDR2 is SVGEGT in the germline V gene. The length of the CDR3 is 13 residues.

The rearrangement uses TRBV10-1 and TRBJ1-5, with a possible D match to TRBD1 (6 bases). This CDR3 contains 14 residues. Trimming left V 11 bases short and J 7 bases short, with 21 bases between. Germline CDR1 reads WNHNN; CDR2 reads SYGVQD (reference sequence). The CDR3 loop is CAQLISSQGQPQHF. The CDR3 nucleotides read TGCGCCCAACTCATCTCGTCCCAGGGGCAGCCCCAGCATTTT.

This chain joins TRBV4-2 and TRBJ1-2; D remains ambiguous. CDR3 size: 15 residues. Germline V gives CDR1 LGHNA, CDR2 YNFKEQ. Trimming took off 6 bases at V and 2 bases at J, with 16 bases between the two ends. The CDR3 nucleotides read TGTGCCAGCAGAGAAGAACGTACTCCAAACTATGGCTACACCTTC. Amino acids: CASREERTPNYGYTF.

The V gene is TRBV19, the J gene TRBJ1-2, with 9 bases lining up with TRBD1. Trimming at V came to 9 bases and at J to 8 bases, leaving 16 bases not matched to a gene. Germline lookup yields CDR1 LNHDA and CDR2 SQIVND (reference sequence). The CDR3 covers 15 residues. CDR3 residues: CASRPQGASESGYTF. CDR3 sequence (DNA): TGTGCCAGCAGACCACAGGGGGCATCTGAGAGCGGCTACACCTTC.

The rearrangement links TRBV6-1 to TRBJ1-2; maybe TRBD1 (6 bases). V lost 3 bases to trimming and J lost 4 bases, with 27 bases between them. The CDR3 sequence is 19 residues long. CDR1 is MNHNS and CDR2 is SASEGT in the germline V gene. This CDR3 reads CASSDRGSGGQRGPYGYTF. The CDR3 DNA is TGTGCCAGCAGTGATAGAGGTTCAGGAGGACAGAGGGGTCCCTATGGCTACACCTTC.

V is TRBV2 and J is TRBJ2-2; the D is unclear. V was shortened by 3 bases and J by 0 bases, with 11 bases between the two germline ends. There are 16 residues in the CDR3. Germline loops: CDR1 SNHLY, CDR2 FYNNEI. CDR3 residues: CASSERLLANTGELFF. Here the CDR3 DNA reads TGTGCCAGCAGTGAGCGTTTACTCGCGAACACCGGGGAGCTGTTTTTT. Full variable domain (rest looked up from reference TRBV2 and TRBJ2-2): EPEVTQTPSHQVTQMGQEVILRCVPISNHLYFYWYRQILGQKVEFLVSFYNNEISEKSEIFDDQFSVERPDGSNFTLKIRSTKLEDSAMYFCASSERLLANTGELFFGEGSRLTVL.